The 22 T cell receptor beta chains below come from one sample, sequenced in a study of radiation and T cells in renal cell carcinoma. Stated time point: blood 4 weeks post-SBRT, at nephrectomy. Noted treatment: 15 Gy SBRT to primary tumor, nephrectomy 4 weeks later. Assay: immunoSEQ multiplex PCR; the TCRdb copy retains only in-frame clones and omits some. Of under 200,000 clones listed, about 85% are singletons. The sequences come from blood, collected from a patient whose treatment included radiotherapy and nephrectomy. These receptors all stem from a woman aged 45-65 years with renal cell carcinoma.

V is TRBV7-2 and J is TRBJ1-5; 9 bases match TRBD1. There are 15 residues in the CDR3. CDR1 SGHTA and CDR2 FQGNSA come from the germline V gene. With 1 base clipped from V and 7 bases from J, the junction kept 5 bases outside the gene matches. CDR3 DNA: TGTGCCAGCAGCTTAGGGGACAGGGTCCGCCAGCCCCAGCATTTT. Translation gives CASSLGDRVRQPQHF.

This rearrangement joins TRBV5-1 to TRBJ2-2; 8 bases are shared with TRBD1. V dropped 2 bases and J dropped 3; count of bases not matched to a gene: 6. The germline gives CDR1 SGHRS, CDR2 YFSETQ. This CDR3 has 16 residues. As DNA, the CDR3 is TGCGCCAGCAGCTTATCGGAACAGGGGGACACCGGGGAGCTGTTTTTT. As protein: CASSLSEQGDTGELFF.

The chain uses TRBV6-5 and TRBJ2-7; TRBD2 matches 9 bases. The germline gives CDR1 MNHEY, CDR2 SVGAGI. The CDR3 covers 15 residues. V lost 1 base, J lost 2 bases, and 3 bases stayed unmatched. CDR3 coding DNA: TGTGCCAGCAGTTACTGGGCGGGGGGGCCCTACGAGCAGTACTTC. Encoded protein: CASSYWAGGPYEQYF.

The chain employs TRBV19 and TRBJ1-4; D is unclear. Trimming took off 9 bases at V and 2 bases at J, with 16 bases between the two ends. The CDR3 is made up of 15 amino acids. Germline values: CDR1 LNHDA, CDR2 SQIVND (reference sequence). The chain's CDR3 is CASQPGWTTNEKLFF. For the CDR3, the DNA is TGTGCCAGCCAGCCGGGATGGACCACTAATGAAAAACTGTTTTTT.

The chain is built from TRBV25-1 and TRBJ2-6; no reliable D call. The germline V gene encodes CDR1 MGHDK and CDR2 SYGVNS. This CDR3 comprises 16 residues. V was cut by 2 bases and J by 1 base, with 9 bases left in between. The CDR3 reads CASSETLGSGANVLTF. The CDR3 coding sequence is TGTGCCAGCAGTGAAACTCTCGGGTCTGGGGCCAACGTCCTGACTTTC.

V gene TRBV7-3 combines with J gene TRBJ2-6, with 9 bases lining up with TRBD1. J lost 4 bases, V lost 5 bases, and 9 bases had no gene match. The germline gives CDR1 SGHTA, CDR2 FQGTGA. This CDR3 contains 17 residues. Here the CDR3 DNA reads TGTGCCAGCAGCCGTCCCGGGACAGGGACCGGGGCCAACGTCCTGACTTTC. It yields the protein CASSRPGTGTGANVLTF.

The V call is TRBV5-1, the J call TRBJ2-1, with 9 bases identical to TRBD1. The CDR3 length is 15 residues. The V gene's germline CDR1 is SGHRS and CDR2 YFSETQ. After removal of 4 bases from V and 9 bases from J, the junction contained 11 bases not matched to a gene. The CDR3 region has the DNA TGCGCCAGCAGCCCAGCCCGGGACAGGGTGGGTGAGCAGTTCTTC. It translates to CASSPARDRVGEQFF.

V and J are TRBV6-5 and TRBJ2-7; D not resolved. The length of the CDR3 is 12 residues. The germline gives CDR1 MNHEY, CDR2 SVGAGI. V was shortened by 11 bases and J by 2 bases, with 13 bases between the two germline ends. CDR3 sequence (DNA): TGTGCCGGTTCTGCCGGCGCCTACGAGCAGTACTTC. Its protein product is CAGSAGAYEQYF.

J is TRBJ2-5 and V is TRBV7-8; tentatively, D is TRBD2 (6 bases). Per germline, CDR1 SGHVS and CDR2 FQNEAQ. V lost 5 bases, J lost 0 bases, and 13 bases lay in between. This CDR3 contains 15 residues. The CDR3 DNA reads as TGTGCCAGCAGCCCGGTTGCGGGATACCAAGAGACCCAGTACTTC. It yields the protein CASSPVAGYQETQYF.

The chain recombines TRBV11-3 with TRBJ2-1; 11 positions match TRBD1. This CDR3 comprises 16 residues. Germline loops: CDR1 SGHNT, CDR2 YENEEA. V lost 2 bases and J lost 5; bases outside the gene matches: 5. CDR3 residues: CASSLRDRGGHNEQFF. The DNA of the CDR3 is TGTGCCAGCAGCTTAAGGGACAGGGGGGGACACAATGAGCAGTTCTTC.

V usage is TRBV5-1 and J usage is TRBJ2-1, with a tentative D call TRBD2 (7 bases). The CDR3 loop spans 16 amino acids. Trimming removed 0 bases from V and 6 bases from J, with 16 bases in between. Germline V gene data show CDR1 as SGHRS and CDR2 as YFSETQ. CDR3 region: CASSLAVGAGANEQFF. The CDR3 bases are TGCGCCAGCAGCTTGGCCGTAGGGGCGGGGGCCAATGAGCAGTTCTTC.

Worth noting for this clone: This specimen includes other DNA sequences encoding the same CDR3. This chain links TRBV6-1 with TRBJ1-4; D uncertain. Trimming took off 3 bases at V and 5 bases at J, with 7 bases between the two ends. The CDR3 has 13 residues. The germline CDR1 and CDR2 sequences are MNHNS and SASEGT. The CDR3, as DNA: TGTGCCAGCAGTGATGGCAGAAATGAAAAACTGTTTTTT. It specifies CASSDGRNEKLFF.

The genes are TRBV15 and TRBJ1-4; TRBD1 is a possible D gene (6 bases). Germline V gene sequence: CDR1 LNHNV, CDR2 YYDKDF (reference sequence). The V end lost 6 bases, the J end lost 3 bases, and 23 bases lay between the germline ends. CDR3 size: 18 residues. The CDR3 loop reads CATRNNRGGAGSNEKLFF. The CDR3 DNA is TGTGCCACCAGAAATAACAGAGGGGGAGCTGGGTCTAATGAAAAACTGTTTTTT.

The genes are TRBV4-2 and TRBJ2-7, with D perhaps given as TRBD1 or TRBD2 (5 bases each). Trimming shortened V by 5 bases and J by 3 bases, and 14 bases separated the two germline ends. Germline CDR1 reads LGHNA; CDR2 reads YNFKEQ. The CDR3 sequence is 14 residues long. The CDR3 DNA sequence: TGTGCCAGCAGCTTGGGGCAGGGAGTCTACGAGCAGTACTTC. Amino acid sequence: CASSLGQGVYEQYF.

The chain joins TRBV2 to TRBJ2-3, with 8 bases matching TRBD1. Trimming took 2 bases from V and 4 from J; bases not matched to a gene: 17. This CDR3 contains 19 residues. Germline V gene lookup returns CDR1 SNHLY and CDR2 FYNNEI. The CDR3 protein is CASSEYHSSTGVISDTQYF. The CDR3 bases are TGTGCCAGCAGTGAATACCACTCCTCGACAGGGGTGATCTCAGATACGCAGTATTTT.

The chain recombines TRBV6-4 with TRBJ1-1; a weak D match, TRBD1 (5 bases). The CDR3 length is 15 residues. Trimming cost V 2 bases and J 3 bases, with 13 bases left between them. Germline V gives CDR1 MRHNA, CDR2 SNTAGT. CDR3 region: CASSDVAGSHTEAFF. The CDR3 bases are TGTGCCAGCAGTGACGTCGCAGGGTCGCACACTGAAGCTTTCTTT.

On this clone itself: The junction departs from the called germline gene at one end, perhaps through a read error. This chain connects TRBV10-3 to TRBJ2-1; a weak D match, TRBD1 (6 bases). Germline V gene data show CDR1 as ENHRY and CDR2 as SYGVKD. The CDR3 contains 14 residues. The CDR3 loop is CASSYSPGTIEQFF. The DNA for the CDR3 is TGTGCCAGCAGTTACTCGCCTGGGACAATTGAGCAGTTCTTC.

This rearrangement joins TRBV30 to TRBJ1-2; tentative D call: TRBD1 (5 bases). Trimming shortened V by 5 bases and J by 7 bases, and 17 bases separated the two germline ends. The V gene's germline CDR1 is GTSNPN and CDR2 SVGIG (reference sequence). The CDR3 has 13 residues. The CDR3 loop is CAWLSTQQGGYTF. The CDR3 nucleotides read TGTGCCTGGCTTTCGACCCAGCAGGGTGGCTACACCTTC.

The rearrangement joins TRBV5-1 to TRBJ1-2; the D gene is possibly TRBD1 (6 bases). Deletions cut 5 bases from V and 4 bases from J, with 15 bases between. Germline assignment: CDR1 SGHRS and CDR2 YFSETQ. The CDR3 sequence is 14 residues long. The CDR3 coding sequence is TGCGCCAGCAGTTCGGACAGCGAAGTCTATGGCTACACCTTC. Translating gives CASSSDSEVYGYTF.

This chain links TRBV11-3 with TRBJ2-1, with unresolved D. V was clipped by 5 bases and J by 5 bases, with 16 bases between them. In germline, CDR1 is SGHNT, CDR2 YENEEA. The CDR3 runs to 15 residues. The DNA of the CDR3 is TGTGCCAGCAGCACAAGATCCGTGGCCAACAATGAGCAGTTCTTC. It specifies CASSTRSVANNEQFF.

The chain is built from TRBV7-9 and TRBJ2-7, with D possibly TRBD1 on 6 matching bases. In germline, CDR1 is SEHNR, CDR2 FQNEAQ (reference sequence). CDR3 length: 15 amino acids. The V end was cut by 6 bases, the J end by 3 bases, with 18 bases between. CDR3 in amino acids: CASSPTWGHLYEQYF. The CDR3 bases are TGTGCCAGCAGTCCAACCTGGGGACACCTCTACGAGCAGTACTTC.

Notes on this clone: At the DNA level, this CDR3 is encoded by other sequences in the same sample as well. The chain links TRBV2 to TRBJ2-3, with D hard to call. This CDR3 comprises 12 residues. CDR1 is SNHLY, CDR2 FYNNEI, per germline. Deletions cut 2 bases from V and 3 bases from J, with 3 bases between. CDR3 in DNA: TGTGCCAGCAGTGAATCAACAGATACGCAGTATTTT. The encoded protein is CASSESTDTQYF.